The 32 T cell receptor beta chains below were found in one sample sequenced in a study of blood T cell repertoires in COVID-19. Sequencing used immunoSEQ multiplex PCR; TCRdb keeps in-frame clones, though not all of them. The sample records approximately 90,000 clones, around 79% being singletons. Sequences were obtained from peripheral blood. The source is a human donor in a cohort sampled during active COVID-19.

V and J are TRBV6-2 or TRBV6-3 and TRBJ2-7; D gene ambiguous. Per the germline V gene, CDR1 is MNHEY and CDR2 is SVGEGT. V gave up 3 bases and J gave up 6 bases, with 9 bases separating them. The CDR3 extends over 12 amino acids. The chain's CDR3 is CASSYVAGEQYF. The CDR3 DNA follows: TGTGCCAGCAGTTATGTGGCAGGCGAGCAGTACTTC.

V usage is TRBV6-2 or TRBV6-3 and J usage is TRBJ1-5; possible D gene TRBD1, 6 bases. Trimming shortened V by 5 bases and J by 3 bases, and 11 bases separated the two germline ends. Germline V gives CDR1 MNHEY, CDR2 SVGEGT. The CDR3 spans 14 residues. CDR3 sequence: CASSGWTDNQPQHF. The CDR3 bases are TGTGCCAGCAGTGGATGGACAGACAATCAGCCCCAGCATTTT.

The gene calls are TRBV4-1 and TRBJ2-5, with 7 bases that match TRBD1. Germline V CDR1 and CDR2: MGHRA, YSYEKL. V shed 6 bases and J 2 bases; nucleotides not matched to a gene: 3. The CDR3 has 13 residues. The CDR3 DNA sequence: TGCGCCAGCAGAAGGGGGCCACAAGAGACCCAGTACTTC. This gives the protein CASRRGPQETQYF.

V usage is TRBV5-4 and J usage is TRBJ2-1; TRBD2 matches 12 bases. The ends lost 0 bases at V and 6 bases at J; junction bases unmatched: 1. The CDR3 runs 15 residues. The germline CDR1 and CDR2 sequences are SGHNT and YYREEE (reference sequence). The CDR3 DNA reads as TGTGCCAGCAGCTTGGGACTAGCGGGAGTCAATGAGCAGTTCTTC. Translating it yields CASSLGLAGVNEQFF.

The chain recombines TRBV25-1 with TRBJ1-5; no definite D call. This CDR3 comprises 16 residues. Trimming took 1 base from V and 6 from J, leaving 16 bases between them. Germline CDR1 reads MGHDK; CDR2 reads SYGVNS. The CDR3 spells CASSESGGIEFQPQHF. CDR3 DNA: TGTGCCAGCAGTGAATCTGGAGGGATTGAATTTCAGCCCCAGCATTTT.

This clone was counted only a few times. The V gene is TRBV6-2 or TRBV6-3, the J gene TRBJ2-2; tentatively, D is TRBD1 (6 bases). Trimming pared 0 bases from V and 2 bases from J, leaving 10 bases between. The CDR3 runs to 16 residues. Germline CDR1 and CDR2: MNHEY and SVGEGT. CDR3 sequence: CASSYSGDINTGELFF. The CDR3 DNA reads TGTGCCAGCAGTTACTCGGGGGACATTAACACCGGGGAGCTGTTTTTT.

The CDR3 spells CASRLTGYEKLFF. The DNA for the CDR3 is TGTGCCAGCAGGCTCACAGGGTACGAAAAACTGTTTTTT. The chain links TRBV28 to TRBJ1-4; TRBD1 might be the D (6 bases). Germline V lookup: CDR1 MDHEN, CDR2 SYDVKM. V lost 6 bases and J lost 8, with 13 bases in between. The CDR3 is 13 amino acids.

For the CDR3, the DNA is TGTGCCAGTAGTATGGTTAGCGGGAACGGTGAGCAGTTCTTC. It yields the protein CASSMVSGNGEQFF. This sequence joins TRBV19 and TRBJ2-1, with 8 bases lining up with TRBD2. This CDR3 comprises 14 residues. The ends lost 3 bases at V and 9 bases at J; junction bases unmatched: 7. CDR1 is LNHDA, CDR2 SQIVND, per germline (reference sequence).

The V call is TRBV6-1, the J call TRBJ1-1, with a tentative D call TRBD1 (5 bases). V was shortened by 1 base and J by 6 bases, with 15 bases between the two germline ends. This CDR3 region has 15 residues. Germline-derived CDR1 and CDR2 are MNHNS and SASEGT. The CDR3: CASSEEGGREAEAFF. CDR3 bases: TGTGCCAGCAGTGAAGAAGGAGGCAGGGAGGCTGAAGCTTTCTTT.

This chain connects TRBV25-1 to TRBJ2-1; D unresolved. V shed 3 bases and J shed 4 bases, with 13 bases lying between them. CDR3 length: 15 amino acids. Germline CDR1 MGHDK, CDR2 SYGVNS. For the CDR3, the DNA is TGTGCCAGCAGTGAGCCCTTCACCGGTTACAATGAGCAGTTCTTC. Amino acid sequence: CASSEPFTGYNEQFF.

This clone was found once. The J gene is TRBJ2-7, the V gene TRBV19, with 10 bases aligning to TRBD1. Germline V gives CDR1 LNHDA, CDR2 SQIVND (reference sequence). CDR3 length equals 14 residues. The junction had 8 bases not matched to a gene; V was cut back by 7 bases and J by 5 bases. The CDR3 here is CASTTTGGSDEQYF. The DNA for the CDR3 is TGTGCCAGTACTACGACAGGGGGCAGCGACGAGCAGTACTTC.

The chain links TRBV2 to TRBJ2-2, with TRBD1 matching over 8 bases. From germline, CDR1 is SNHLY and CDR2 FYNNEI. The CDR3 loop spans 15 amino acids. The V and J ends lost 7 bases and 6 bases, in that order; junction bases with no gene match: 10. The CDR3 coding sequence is TGTGCCAGCATGTCGAGCAGGGGGCGGTCCGGGGAGCTGTTTTTT. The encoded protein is CASMSSRGRSGELFF.

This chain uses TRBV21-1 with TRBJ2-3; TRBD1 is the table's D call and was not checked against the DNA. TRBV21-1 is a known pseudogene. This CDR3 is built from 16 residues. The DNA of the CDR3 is TGTGCCAGCCCCCCAGGGGGAACCCCCAGGACAGATACGCAGTATTTT. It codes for CASPPGGTPRTDTQYF.

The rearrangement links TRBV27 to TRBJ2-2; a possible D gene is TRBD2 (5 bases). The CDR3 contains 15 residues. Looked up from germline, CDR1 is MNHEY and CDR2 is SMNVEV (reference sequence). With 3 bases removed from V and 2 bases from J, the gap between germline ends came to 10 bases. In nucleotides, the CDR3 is TGTGCCAGCAGTTTTTACGGGATAAACACCGGGGAGCTGTTTTTT. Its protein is CASSFYGINTGELFF.

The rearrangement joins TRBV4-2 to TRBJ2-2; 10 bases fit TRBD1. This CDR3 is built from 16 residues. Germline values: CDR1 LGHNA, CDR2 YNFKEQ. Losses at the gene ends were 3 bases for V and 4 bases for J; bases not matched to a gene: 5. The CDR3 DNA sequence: TGTGCCAGCAGCCAGACAGGGGGCCAGGGCACCGGGGAGCTGTTTTTT. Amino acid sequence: CASSQTGGQGTGELFF.

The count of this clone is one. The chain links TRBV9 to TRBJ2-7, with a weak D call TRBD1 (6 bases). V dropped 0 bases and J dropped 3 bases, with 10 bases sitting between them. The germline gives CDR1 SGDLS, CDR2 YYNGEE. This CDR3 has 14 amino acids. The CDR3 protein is CASSVAGQRYEQYF. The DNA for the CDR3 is TGTGCCAGCAGCGTAGCTGGACAGCGCTACGAGCAGTACTTC.

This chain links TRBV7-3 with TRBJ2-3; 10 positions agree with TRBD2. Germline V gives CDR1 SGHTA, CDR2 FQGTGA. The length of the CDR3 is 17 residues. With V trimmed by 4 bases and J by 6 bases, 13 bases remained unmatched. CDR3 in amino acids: CASSSNTEREGRDTQYF. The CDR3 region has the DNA TGTGCCAGCAGCTCTAACACTGAGCGGGAGGGCCGGGATACGCAGTATTTT.

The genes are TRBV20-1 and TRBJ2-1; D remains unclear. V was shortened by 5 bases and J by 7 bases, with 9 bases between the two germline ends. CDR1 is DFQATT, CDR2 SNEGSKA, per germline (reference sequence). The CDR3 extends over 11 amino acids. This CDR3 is CSAETTNEQFF. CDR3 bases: TGCAGTGCTGAGACAACGAATGAGCAGTTCTTC.

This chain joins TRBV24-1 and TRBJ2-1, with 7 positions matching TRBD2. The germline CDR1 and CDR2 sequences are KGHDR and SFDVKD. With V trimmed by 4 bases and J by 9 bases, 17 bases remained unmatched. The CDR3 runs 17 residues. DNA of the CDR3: TGTGCCACCAGTGACCGCCCCGGACTAGTCGGCCCCGGTGAGCAGTTCTTC. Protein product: CATSDRPGLVGPGEQFF.

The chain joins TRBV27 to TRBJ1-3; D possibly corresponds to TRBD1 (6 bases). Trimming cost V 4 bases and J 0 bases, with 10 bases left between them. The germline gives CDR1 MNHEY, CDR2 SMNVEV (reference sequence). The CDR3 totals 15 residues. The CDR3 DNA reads TGTGCCAGCAGTTCCAGGACAGCCTCTGGAAACACCATATATTTT. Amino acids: CASSSRTASGNTIYF.

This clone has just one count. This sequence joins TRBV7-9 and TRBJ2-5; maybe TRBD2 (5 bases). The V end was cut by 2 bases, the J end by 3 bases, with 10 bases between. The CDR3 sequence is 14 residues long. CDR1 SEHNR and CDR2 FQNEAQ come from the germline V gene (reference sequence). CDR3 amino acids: CASSLYGREETQYF. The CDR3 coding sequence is TGTGCCAGCAGCTTATATGGGCGGGAAGAGACCCAGTACTTC.

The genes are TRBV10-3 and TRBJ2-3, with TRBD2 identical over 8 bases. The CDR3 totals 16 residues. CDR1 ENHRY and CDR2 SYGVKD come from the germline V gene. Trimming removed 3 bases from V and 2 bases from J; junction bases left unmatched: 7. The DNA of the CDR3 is TGTGCCATCAGTGACTCAGCGGGAGTCGCCACAGATACGCAGTATTTT. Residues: CAISDSAGVATDTQYF.

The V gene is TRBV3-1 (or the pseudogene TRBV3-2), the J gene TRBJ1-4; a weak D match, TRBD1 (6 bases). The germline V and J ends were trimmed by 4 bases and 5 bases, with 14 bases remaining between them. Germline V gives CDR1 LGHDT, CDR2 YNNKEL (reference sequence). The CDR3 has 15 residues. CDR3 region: CASSLRDTRNEKLFF. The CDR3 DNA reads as TGTGCCAGCAGCCTTCGGGACACCCGAAATGAAAAACTGTTTTTT.

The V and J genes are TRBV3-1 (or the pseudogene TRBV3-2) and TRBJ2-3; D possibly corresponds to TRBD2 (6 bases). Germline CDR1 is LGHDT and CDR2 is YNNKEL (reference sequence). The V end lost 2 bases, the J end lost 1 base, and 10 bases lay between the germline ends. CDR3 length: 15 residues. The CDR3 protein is CASSQNTGGTDTQYF. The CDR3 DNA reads TGTGCCAGCAGCCAAAATACGGGAGGCACAGATACGCAGTATTTT.

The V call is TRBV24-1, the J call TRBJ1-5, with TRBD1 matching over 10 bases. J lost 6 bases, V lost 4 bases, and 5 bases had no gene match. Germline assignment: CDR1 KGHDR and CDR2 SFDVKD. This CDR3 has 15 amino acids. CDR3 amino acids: CATSEGTGVFQPQHF. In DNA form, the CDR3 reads TGTGCCACCAGTGAGGGGACAGGGGTTTTTCAGCCCCAGCATTTT.

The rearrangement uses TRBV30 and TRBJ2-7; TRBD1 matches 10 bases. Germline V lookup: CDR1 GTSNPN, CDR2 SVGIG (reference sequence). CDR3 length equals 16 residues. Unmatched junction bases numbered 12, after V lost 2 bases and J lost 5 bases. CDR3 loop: CAWSPLAGTGEDEQYF. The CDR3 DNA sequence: TGTGCCTGGAGTCCCCTGGCGGGGACAGGGGAAGACGAGCAGTACTTC.

The CDR3 loop is CASSAGVEGGDTQYF. The CDR3 region has the DNA TGTGCCAGCTCAGCCGGGGTCGAAGGGGGAGATACGCAGTATTTT. This chain joins TRBV18 and TRBJ2-3; possible D gene TRBD1, 6 bases. This CDR3 is built from 15 residues. CDR1 is KGHSH, CDR2 LQKENI, per germline. V was pared by 5 bases and J by 5 bases, with 17 bases between.

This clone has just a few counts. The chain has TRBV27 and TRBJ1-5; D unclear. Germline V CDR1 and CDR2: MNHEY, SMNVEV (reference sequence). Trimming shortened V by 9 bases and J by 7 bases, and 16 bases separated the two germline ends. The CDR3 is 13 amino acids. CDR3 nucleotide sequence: TGTGCCAGAAGGGAGGCGGGTAAACAGCCCCAGCATTTT. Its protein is CARREAGKQPQHF.

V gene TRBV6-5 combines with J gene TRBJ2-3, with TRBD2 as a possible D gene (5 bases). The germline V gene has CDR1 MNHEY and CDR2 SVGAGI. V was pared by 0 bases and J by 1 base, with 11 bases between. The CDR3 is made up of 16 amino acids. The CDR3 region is CASSYSASTRTDTQYF. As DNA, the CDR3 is TGTGCCAGCAGTTACTCCGCTAGCACACGCACAGATACGCAGTATTTT.

The CDR3 reads CASSEARAGDQPQHF. In DNA form, the CDR3 reads TGTGCCAGCAGTGAAGCGCGGGCAGGGGATCAGCCCCAGCATTTT. The chain carries TRBV2 and TRBJ1-5; weak D call: TRBD1 (6 bases). CDR3 length: 15 residues. CDR1 is SNHLY and CDR2 is FYNNEI in the germline V gene. The ends were cut back, 0 bases at V and 5 bases at J, with 11 bases in the middle.

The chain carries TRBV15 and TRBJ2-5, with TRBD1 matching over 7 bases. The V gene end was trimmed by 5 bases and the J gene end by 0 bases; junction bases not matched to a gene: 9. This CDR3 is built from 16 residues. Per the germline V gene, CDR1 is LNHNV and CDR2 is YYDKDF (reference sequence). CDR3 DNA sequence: TGTGCCACCAGCTCAGAGGACAGGCCTTACCAAGAGACCCAGTACTTC. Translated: CATSSEDRPYQETQYF. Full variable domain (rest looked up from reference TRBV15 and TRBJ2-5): DAMVIQNPRYQVTQFGKPVTLSCSQTLNHNVMYWYQQKSSQAPKLLFHYYDKDFNNEADTPDNFQSRRPNTSFCFLDIRSPGLGDTAMYLCATSSEDRPYQETQYFGPGTRLLVL.

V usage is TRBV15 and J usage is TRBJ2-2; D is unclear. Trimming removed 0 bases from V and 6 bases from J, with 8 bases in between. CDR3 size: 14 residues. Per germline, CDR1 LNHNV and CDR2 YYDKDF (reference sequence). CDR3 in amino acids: CATSRDLEPGELFF. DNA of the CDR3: TGTGCCACCAGCAGAGATTTGGAGCCCGGGGAGCTGTTTTTT.